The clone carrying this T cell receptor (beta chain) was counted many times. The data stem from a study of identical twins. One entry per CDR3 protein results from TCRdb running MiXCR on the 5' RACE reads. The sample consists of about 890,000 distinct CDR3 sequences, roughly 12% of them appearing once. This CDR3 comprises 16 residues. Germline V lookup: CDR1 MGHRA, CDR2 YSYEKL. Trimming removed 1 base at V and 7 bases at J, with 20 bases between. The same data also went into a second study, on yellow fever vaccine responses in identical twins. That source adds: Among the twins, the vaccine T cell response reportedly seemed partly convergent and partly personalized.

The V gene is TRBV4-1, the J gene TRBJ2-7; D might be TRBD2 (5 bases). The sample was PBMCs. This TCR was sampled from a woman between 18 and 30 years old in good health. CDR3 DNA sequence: TGCGCCAGCAGCCAAGGCCGATATGACTACTTCTTGGAGCAGTACTTC. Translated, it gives CASSQGRYDYFLEQYF.